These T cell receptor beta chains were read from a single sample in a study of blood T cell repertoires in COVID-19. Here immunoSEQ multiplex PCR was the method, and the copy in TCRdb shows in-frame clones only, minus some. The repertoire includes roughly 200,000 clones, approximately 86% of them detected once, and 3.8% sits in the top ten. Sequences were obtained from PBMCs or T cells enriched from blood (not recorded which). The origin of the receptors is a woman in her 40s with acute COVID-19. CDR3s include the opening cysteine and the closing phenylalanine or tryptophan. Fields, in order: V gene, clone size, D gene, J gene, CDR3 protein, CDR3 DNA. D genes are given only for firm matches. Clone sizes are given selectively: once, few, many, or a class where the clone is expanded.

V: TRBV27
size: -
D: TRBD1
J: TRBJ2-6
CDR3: CASSYSGTGYSGANVLTF
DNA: TGTGCCAGCAGTTACTCTGGGACAGGGTACTCTGGGGCCAACGTCCTGACTTTC

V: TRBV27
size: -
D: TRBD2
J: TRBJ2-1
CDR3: CASSLEAGDTYNEQFF
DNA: TGTGCCAGCAGTTTAGAGGCGGGAGACACCTACAATGAGCAGTTCTTC

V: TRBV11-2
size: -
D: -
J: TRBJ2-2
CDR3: CASSLWGPSNTGELFF
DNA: TGTGCCAGCAGCTTATGGGGCCCCTCGAACACCGGGGAGCTGTTTTTT

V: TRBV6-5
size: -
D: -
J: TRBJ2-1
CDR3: CASSYSTAGGRNEQFF
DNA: TGTGCCAGCAGTTACTCGACAGCGGGTGGGAGAAATGAGCAGTTCTTC

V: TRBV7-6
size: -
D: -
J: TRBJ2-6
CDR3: CASSNFGGSGANVLTF
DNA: TGTGCCAGCAGTAACTTTGGCGGCTCTGGGGCCAACGTCCTGACTTTC

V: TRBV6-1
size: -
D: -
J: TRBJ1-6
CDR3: CASSDWQGGSPLHF
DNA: TGTGCCAGCAGTGATTGGCAGGGAGGTTCACCCCTCCACTTT

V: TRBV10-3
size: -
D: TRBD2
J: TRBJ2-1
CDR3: CAISRSGRAAGNEQFF
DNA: TGTGCCATCAGCCGTAGCGGGAGGGCCGCTGGGAATGAGCAGTTCTTC

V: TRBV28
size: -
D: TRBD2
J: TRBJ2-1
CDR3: CASSLGIAGALEQFF
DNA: TGTGCCAGCAGTTTGGGGATAGCGGGAGCTCTTGAGCAGTTCTTC

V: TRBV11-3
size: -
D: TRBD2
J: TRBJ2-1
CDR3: CASSPAGDSYNEQFF
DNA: TGTGCCAGCAGCCCAGCGGGAGACTCCTACAATGAGCAGTTCTTC

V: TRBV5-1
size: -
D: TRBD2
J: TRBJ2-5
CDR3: CASSPERGRAGVGETQYF
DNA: TGCGCCAGCAGCCCGGAACGCGGGAGGGCCGGGGTAGGAGAGACCCAGTACTTC

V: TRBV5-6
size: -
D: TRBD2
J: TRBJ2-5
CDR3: CASSLRRLGLDGKETQYF
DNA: TGTGCCAGCAGCTTGAGGCGGCTGGGACTAGACGGGAAAGAGACCCAGTACTTC

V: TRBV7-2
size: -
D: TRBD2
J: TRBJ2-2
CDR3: CASSPGLAGARGELFF
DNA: TGTGCCAGCAGCCCGGGACTAGCGGGAGCCAGGGGGGAGCTGTTTTTT

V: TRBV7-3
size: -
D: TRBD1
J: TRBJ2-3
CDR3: CASSPRDRGGTDTQYF
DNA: TGTGCCAGCAGCCCAAGGGACAGGGGCGGCACAGATACGCAGTATTTT

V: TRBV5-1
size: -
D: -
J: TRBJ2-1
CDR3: CASSLASGNDNEQFF
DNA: TGCGCCAGCAGCTTAGCCAGCGGAAACGACAATGAGCAGTTCTTC

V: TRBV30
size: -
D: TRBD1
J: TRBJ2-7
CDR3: CAWSGGQVSFYEQYF
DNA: TGTGCCTGGAGTGGGGGACAGGTCAGTTTCTACGAGCAGTACTTC

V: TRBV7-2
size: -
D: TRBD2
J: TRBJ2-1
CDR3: CASSGTSGRYEQFF
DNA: TGTGCCAGCAGCGGGACTAGCGGGAGATATGAGCAGTTCTTC

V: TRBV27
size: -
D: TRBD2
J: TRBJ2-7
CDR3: CASSLMGGTYEQYF
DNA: TGTGCCAGCAGTTTAATGGGAGGGACCTACGAGCAGTACTTC

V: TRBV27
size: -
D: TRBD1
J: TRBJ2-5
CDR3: CASSLRGRGRGETQYF
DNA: TGTGCCAGCAGTTTAAGGGGCAGGGGGCGCGGGGAGACCCAGTACTTC

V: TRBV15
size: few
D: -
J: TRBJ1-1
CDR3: CATSREVFGYTEAFF
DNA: TGTGCCACCAGCAGAGAAGTATTCGGTTACACTGAAGCTTTCTTT

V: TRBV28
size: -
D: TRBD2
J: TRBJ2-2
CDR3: CASSSLVAGGPNTGELFF
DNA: TGTGCCAGCAGTTCCCTCGTAGCGGGAGGGCCGAACACCGGGGAGCTGTTTTTT

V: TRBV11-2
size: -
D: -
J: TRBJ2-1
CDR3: CASSPGWEETSEQFF
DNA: TGTGCCAGCAGCCCCGGATGGGAGGAGACCAGTGAGCAGTTCTTC

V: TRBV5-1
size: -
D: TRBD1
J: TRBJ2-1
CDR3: CASSLGPPGQGSYNEQFF
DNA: TGCGCCAGCAGCTTGGGACCCCCGGGACAGGGGTCCTACAATGAGCAGTTCTTC

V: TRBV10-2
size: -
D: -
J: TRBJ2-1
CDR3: CASSESGLFNEQFF
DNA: TGCGCCAGCAGTGAAAGCGGGCTCTTCAATGAGCAGTTCTTC

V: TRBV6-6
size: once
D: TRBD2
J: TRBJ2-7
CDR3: CASSYAGRDEQYF
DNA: TGTGCCAGCAGTTACGCAGGGAGGGACGAGCAGTACTTC

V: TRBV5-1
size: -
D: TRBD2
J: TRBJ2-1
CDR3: CASRLAGYNEQFF
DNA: TGCGCCAGCAGACTAGCGGGCTACAATGAGCAGTTCTTC

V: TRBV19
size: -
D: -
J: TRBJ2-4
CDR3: CASSNTLAKNIQYF
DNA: TGTGCCAGTAGTAACACGCTAGCCAAAAACATTCAGTACTTC

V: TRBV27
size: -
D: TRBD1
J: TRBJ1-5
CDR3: CASRNRGDQPQHF
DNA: TGTGCCAGCAGGAACAGGGGTGATCAGCCCCAGCATTTT